This passage covers 5 T cell receptor beta chains from one sample sequenced in a study of T cells in Graves' hyperthyroidism and ophthalmopathy. TCR beta CDR3 region amplification was performed from RNA transcripts. A set of HTBI primers served as the primers for a first-round RT-PCR of the TCR CDR3. Each CDR3 protein is one row after TCRdb ran MiXCR on the multiplex PCR reads. The data show 450,000 to 500,000 distinct CDR3 sequences, about 20% seen once. Sequenced: blood. Receptors originate from a woman in her 70s with Graves' ophthalmopathy.

The chain combines TRBV15 with TRBJ1-2; perhaps TRBD1 as D (6 bases). The CDR3 is made up of 13 amino acids. V was shortened by 9 bases and J by 5 bases, with 16 bases between the two germline ends. Germline V gene lookup returns CDR1 LNHNV and CDR2 YYDKDF (reference sequence). CDR3 sequence: CATQWRDNYGYTF. The CDR3 nucleotides are TGTGCCACTCAGTGGCGGGACAATTATGGCTACACCTTC.

This clonotype was seen ten or more times. This chain connects TRBV12-3 or TRBV12-4 to TRBJ1-6; 9 nucleotides agree with TRBD1. The CDR3 is 16 residues long. J gave up 10 bases and V 5 bases, and 12 bases lay outside the gene matches. CDR3 coding DNA: TGTGCCAGCAGTACCGGGACAGGGTTGGCGGGGTCACCCCTCCACTTT. Its protein is CASSTGTGLAGSPLHF.

This clonotype was counted at least ten times. The genes are TRBV12-3 or TRBV12-4 and TRBJ2-7, with TRBD1 matching 8 bases. The CDR3 totals 14 residues. The V segment lost 3 bases and the J segment 6 bases; nucleotides outside the gene matches: 7. The CDR3 nucleotides read TGTGCCAGCAGTTTCGCAGGGGGCAAGGTCGAGCAGTACTTC. Its translation: CASSFAGGKVEQYF.

The chain employs TRBV27 and TRBJ1-2; no reliable D call. CDR3 length equals 15 residues. The V and J ends lost 0 bases and 0 bases respectively, with 8 bases between them. The germline V gene has CDR1 MNHEY and CDR2 SMNVEV (reference sequence). The CDR3 nucleotides read TGTGCCAGCAGTTTATCGGGAGCTTCTAACTATGGCTACACCTTC. It specifies CASSLSGASNYGYTF.

This clonotype was seen ten or more times. The CDR3 here is CASSDAWGLKANTEAFF. The CDR3 nucleotides read TGTGCCAGCAGTGATGCGTGGGGGCTCAAGGCGAACACTGAAGCTTTCTTT. The chain combines TRBV6-1 with TRBJ1-1; tentatively, D is TRBD1 (6 bases). The CDR3 length is 17 residues. V was pared by 3 bases and J by 1 base, with 18 bases between. The germline gives CDR1 MNHNS, CDR2 SASEGT.